These 23 T cell receptor beta chains share one sample of origin, sequenced in a study of OX40 agonist ivuxolimab in advanced cancers. TCRdb's copy holds only in-frame clones and misses some; the assay was immunoSEQ multiplex PCR. The sample yields about 58,000 clones, over 75% seen once. The specimen was CD4+ or CD8+ T cells sorted from blood, collected in a trial of the OX40 agonist ivuxolimab. These receptors came from an adult with an advanced solid tumor such as melanoma, head and neck, liver or kidney cancer.

This chain connects TRBV7-2 to TRBJ1-6; D remains ambiguous. CDR3 length equals 13 residues. The V end lost 1 base, the J end lost 10 bases, and 8 bases lay between the germline ends. Germline CDR1 reads SGHTA; CDR2 reads FQGNSA. The CDR3 region has the DNA TGTGCCAGCAGCTTAGTCCCAAGGTCACCCCTCCACTTT. It translates to CASSLVPRSPLHF.

V gene TRBV7-9 combines with J gene TRBJ2-7, with D perhaps TRBD1 or TRBD2 (5 bases each). This CDR3 has 15 amino acids. Germline loops: CDR1 SEHNR, CDR2 FQNEAQ (reference sequence). V lost 5 bases and J lost 1, with 15 bases in between. This CDR3 is CASSHTRGLSYEQYF. The CDR3 DNA follows: TGTGCCAGCAGCCACACCCGGGGCTTATCCTACGAGCAGTACTTC.

CDR3 region: CAWSEGGEETQYF. DNA of the CDR3: TGTGCCTGGAGTGAGGGGGGAGAGGAGACCCAGTACTTC. The rearrangement joins TRBV30 to TRBJ2-5; either TRBD1 or TRBD2 may supply D (6 bases each). The CDR3 length is 13 residues. Germline assignment: CDR1 GTSNPN and CDR2 SVGIG (reference sequence). With 1 base removed from V and 5 bases from J, the gap between germline ends came to 11 bases. The variable domain in full, with the rest retrieved from reference TRBV30 and TRBJ2-5, is SQTIHQWPATLVQPVGSPLSLECTVEGTSNPNLYWYRQAAGRGLQLLFYSVGIGQISSEVPQNLSASRPQDRQFILSSKKLLLSDSGFYLCAWSEGGEETQYFGPGTRLLVL.

The chain uses TRBV19 and TRBJ2-1; 8 bases line up with TRBD2. The germline gives CDR1 LNHDA, CDR2 SQIVND (reference sequence). The trim removed 4 bases at V and 7 bases at J, leaving 21 bases unmatched. CDR3 length equals 19 residues. The DNA for the CDR3 is TGTGCCAGTAGTACCTCCTCGGGGAGCGGGAGAGGCGGTAGGAATGAGCAGTTCTTC. This gives the protein CASSTSSGSGRGGRNEQFF. The variable domain in full, completed from reference TRBV19 and TRBJ2-1, reads DGGITQSPKYLFRKEGQNVTLSCEQNLNHDAMYWYRQDPGQGLRLIYYSQIVNDFQKGDIAEGYSVSREKKESFPLTVTSAQKNPTAFYLCASSTSSGSGRGGRNEQFFGPGTRLTVL.

The rearrangement joins TRBV2 to TRBJ1-2; D is unresolved. Trimming removed 11 bases from V and 2 bases from J, with 9 bases in between. Per germline, CDR1 SNHLY and CDR2 FYNNEI. The CDR3 consists of 11 residues. CDR3 residues: CALSSNYGYTF. The CDR3 nucleotides read TGTGCCCTTTCCAGCAACTATGGCTACACCTTC.

The rearrangement links TRBV9 to TRBJ2-2; a weak D match, TRBD2 (6 bases). Per the germline V gene, CDR1 is SGDLS and CDR2 is YYNGEE. The V and J ends lost 0 bases and 1 base respectively, with 7 bases between them. This CDR3 contains 15 residues. DNA of the CDR3: TGTGCCAGCAGCGTAGGGGGAGGGAACACCGGGGAGCTGTTTTTT. This gives the protein CASSVGGGNTGELFF.

The rearrangement uses TRBV11-3 and TRBJ2-6, with D tentatively TRBD2 (5 bases). Trimming took 10 bases from V and 0 from J, leaving 7 bases between them. This CDR3 spans 13 amino acids. Germline V CDR1 and CDR2: SGHNT, YENEEA. The CDR3 DNA reads as TGTGCCACCACTAGCTCTGGGGCCAACGTCCTGACTTTC. Translation gives CATTSSGANVLTF. Full variable domain (remainder filled in from reference TRBV11-3 and TRBJ2-6): EAGVVQSPRYKIIEKKQPVAFWCNPISGHNTLYWYLQNLGQGPELLIRYENEEAVDDSQLPKDRFSAERLKGVDSTLKIQPAELGDSAVYLCATTSSGANVLTFGAGSRLTVL.

The chain combines TRBV19 with TRBJ2-5; D unresolved. CDR1 is LNHDA, CDR2 SQIVND, per germline (reference sequence). V lost 5 bases, J lost 3 bases, and 16 bases lay in between. This CDR3 has 15 residues. The CDR3 DNA sequence: TGTGCCAGTAGTCTTTACCCGGCAGCTGAAGAGACCCAGTACTTC. This translates into CASSLYPAAEETQYF.

This rearrangement joins TRBV30 to TRBJ2-6; no reliable D call. Germline loops: CDR1 GTSNPN, CDR2 SVGIG (reference sequence). This CDR3 has 14 amino acids. V was clipped by 0 bases and J by 0 bases, with 3 bases between them. DNA for the CDR3: TGTGCCTGGAGTGTATACTCTGGGGCCAACGTCCTGACTTTC. This sequence encodes CAWSVYSGANVLTF.

On this clone: An end of the junction differs from the germline gene, which may be a read error. This sequence joins TRBV7-9 and TRBJ2-5, with 9 bases fitting TRBD1. Germline CDR1 reads SEHNR; CDR2 reads FQNEAQ (reference sequence). This CDR3 is built from 16 residues. The CDR3 loop reads CAGSLPVQGAKETQYF. The CDR3 DNA sequence: TGTGCCGGCAGCTTACCTGTACAGGGGGCGAAGGAGACCCAGTACTTC.

The V gene is TRBV5-4, the J gene TRBJ1-1; D possibly corresponds to TRBD1 (5 bases). The CDR3 length is 15 residues. Trimming pared 4 bases from V and 1 base from J, leaving 14 bases between. Germline lookup yields CDR1 SGHNT and CDR2 YYREEE (reference sequence). Here the CDR3 reads CASSPRGGRNTEAFF. In DNA form, the CDR3 reads TGTGCCAGCAGCCCAAGGGGAGGTCGGAACACTGAAGCTTTCTTT.

The rearrangement uses TRBV7-6 and TRBJ2-2; no firm D call. The V gene's germline CDR1 is SGHVS and CDR2 FNYEAQ. The CDR3 is made up of 14 amino acids. The germline V and J ends were trimmed by 0 bases and 5 bases, with 7 bases remaining between them. The CDR3 region is CASSLARTTGELFF. Here the CDR3 DNA reads TGTGCCAGCAGCTTAGCGAGAACGACCGGGGAGCTGTTTTTT.

The chain is built from TRBV5-6 and TRBJ1-6; D unresolved. Germline V gene data show CDR1 as SGHDT and CDR2 as YYEEEE. V was shortened by 1 base and J by 7 bases, with 9 bases between the two germline ends. This CDR3 has 14 residues. For the CDR3, the DNA is TGTGCCAGCAGCTTGTTAGGGAGAAATTCACCCCTCCACTTT. It specifies CASSLLGRNSPLHF.

The chain joins TRBV30 to TRBJ2-3, with 11 bases identical to TRBD2. Germline V CDR1 and CDR2: GTSNPN, SVGIG (reference sequence). Trimming removed 2 bases from V and 0 bases from J; junction bases left unmatched: 4. The CDR3 contains 16 residues. CDR3 DNA: TGTGCCTGGAGTAGGACTAGCGGGTTTAGCACAGATACGCAGTATTTT. Its translation is CAWSRTSGFSTDTQYF.

The V call is TRBV6-5, the J call TRBJ2-1; D is unclear. With 7 bases removed from V and 2 bases from J, the gap between germline ends came to 3 bases. CDR3 length: 11 amino acids. Germline V gives CDR1 MNHEY, CDR2 SVGAGI. The CDR3 bases are TGTGCCAGCATAGCCTACAATGAGCAGTTCTTC. It codes for CASIAYNEQFF.

This clone was counted between two and nine times. The chain recombines TRBV6-1 with TRBJ2-7, with D hard to call. Germline V gene sequence: CDR1 MNHNS, CDR2 SASEGT. Between the trimmed V and J ends, which lost 3 bases and 3 bases, there was a span of 9 bases. The CDR3 loop spans 13 amino acids. CDR3 protein: CASSDVAIYEQYF. The CDR3 DNA sequence: TGTGCCAGCAGTGACGTTGCCATCTACGAGCAGTACTTC.

This rearrangement joins TRBV4-2 to TRBJ2-1; D call uncertain. V lost 4 bases and J 3 bases, leaving 16 bases between the germline ends. CDR3 length: 16 residues. CDR1 and CDR2 from the germline V gene are LGHNA and YNFKEQ. The CDR3 here is CASSPILETDYNEQFF. CDR3 nucleotides: TGTGCCAGCAGCCCGATCCTAGAGACTGACTACAATGAGCAGTTCTTC.

This clone was counted once. In nucleotides, the CDR3 is TGTGCCAGCAGCAGGGACAGGGGTAATGAGCAGTTCTTC. Translating it yields CASSRDRGNEQFF. J is TRBJ2-1 and V is TRBV7-3; 10 bases line up with TRBD1. In germline, CDR1 is SGHTA, CDR2 FQGTGA. The V gene end was trimmed by 5 bases and the J gene end by 7 bases; junction bases not matched to a gene: 2. The CDR3 consists of 13 residues.

The chain has TRBV5-1 and TRBJ2-5; tentatively, D is TRBD1 (5 bases). Germline V gene sequence: CDR1 SGHRS, CDR2 YFSETQ. With 0 bases removed from V and 1 base from J, the gap between germline ends came to 7 bases. This CDR3 is built from 14 residues. CDR3 sequence (DNA): TGCGCCAGCAGCTTGGAGACAGTCCAAGAGACCCAGTACTTC. Its protein is CASSLETVQETQYF. Filled out from reference TRBV5-1 and TRBJ2-5, the complete variable domain reads KAGVTQTPRYLIKTRGQQVTLSCSPISGHRSVSWYQQTPGQGLQFLFEYFSETQRNKGNFPGRFSGRQFSNSRSEMNVSTLELGDSALYLCASSLETVQETQYFGPGTRLLVL.

J is TRBJ1-1 and V is TRBV7-2; D uncertain. Trimming cost V 0 bases and J 0 bases, with 8 bases left between them. This CDR3 contains 15 residues. Germline loops: CDR1 SGHTA, CDR2 FQGNSA. CDR3 in DNA: TGTGCCAGCAGCTTAGCGGGCAGCATGAACACTGAAGCTTTCTTT. Amino acid sequence: CASSLAGSMNTEAFF. Filled out from reference TRBV7-2 and TRBJ1-1, the complete variable domain reads GAGVSQSPSNKVTEKGKDVELRCDPISGHTALYWYRQSLGQGLEFLIYFQGNSAPDKSGLPSDRFSAERTGGSVSTLTIQRTQQEDSAVYLCASSLAGSMNTEAFFGQGTRLTVV.

The chain combines TRBV5-4 with TRBJ1-6; tentative D call: TRBD1 (6 bases). With 1 base removed from V and 13 bases from J, the gap between germline ends came to 18 bases. In germline, CDR1 is SGHNT, CDR2 YYREEE (reference sequence). There are 15 residues in the CDR3. The CDR3 loop reads CASSLQGRGVDPLHF. The CDR3, as DNA: TGTGCCAGCAGCTTGCAGGGGCGCGGCGTGGATCCCCTCCACTTT.

V and J are TRBV7-2 and TRBJ2-3; 9 bases match TRBD2. The V and J ends lost 0 bases and 2 bases, in that order; junction bases with no gene match: 6. The CDR3 is 17 residues long. Germline values: CDR1 SGHTA, CDR2 FQGNSA. CDR3 bases: TGTGCCAGCAGCTTAGCGCGGGGGGGATGGTCCACAGATACGCAGTATTTT. Protein product: CASSLARGGWSTDTQYF.

The chain carries TRBV11-2 and TRBJ1-1; 8 bases match TRBD1. Germline trimming cut 10 bases from V and 5 bases from J; bases unmatched to any gene: 6. The CDR3 runs 12 residues. Germline V lookup: CDR1 SGHAT, CDR2 FQNNGV. Written as DNA, the CDR3 is TGTGCCACCCAGGGGGCAGGGACTGAAGCTTTCTTT. It specifies CATQGAGTEAFF.